The text below deals with one T cell receptor beta chain. V lost 3 bases and J lost 7, with 25 bases in between. The germline gives CDR1 LNHDA, CDR2 SQIVND (reference sequence). This CDR3 has 18 residues. Assay: immunoSEQ multiplex PCR; the TCRdb copy retains only in-frame clones and omits some. The sample consists of some 300,000 clones, approximately 89% of them appearing once. The entry originates in a study of blood T cell repertoires in COVID-19. Study-level background: Sites across the United States, Italy and Spain contributed samples from acute and convalescent COVID-19. Sample material is recorded as cDNA or gDNA derived from T cells, B-cell-depleted T cells, or PBMCs.

Recruitment covered about 26 US areas and drew participants whose ages spanned about 18 to 95 years. Exposed participants came across a COVID-19 case within 2 weeks before study entry. This chain links TRBV19 with TRBJ1-5, with D tentatively TRBD1 (6 bases). The TCR sequence derives from a woman in her 50s who had been exposed to COVID-19. The specimen was PBMCs or T cells enriched from blood (not recorded which). CDR3 sequence (DNA): TGTGCCAGTAGTATGGCAGGGGTTGGGGAGAGTACCAGGCAGCCCCAGCATTTT. Protein: CASSMAGVGESTRQPQHF.